This T cell receptor beta chain appears in the sequencing data of a study of blood T cell repertoires in COVID-19 (TCRdb year 2020). Background on the whole study: Recovered participants in ImmuneRACE Cohort 3 were defined as having two consecutive negative NP/OP PCR tests, clearance from a healthcare professional, or resolution of symptoms. Samples covering the acute and convalescent phases of COVID-19 were provided by collaborators in the United States, Italy and Spain. The material from the prospective study consisted of cDNA or gDNA derived from T cells, B-cell-depleted T cells, or PBMCs. Deeply sampled blood TCRbeta repertoires from subjects exposed to, actively infected with, or recovered from COVID-19 were included in the dataset. The repertoires were released in a freely available public database intended as a resource for research on the immune response to SARS-CoV-2. Samples were obtained from the ongoing ImmuneRACE study (first 160 participants) and from 1,254 subjects provided by 6 global collaborators. Nearly every sample came with metadata listing a de-identified subject ID, COVID-19 status, age in years and sex. HLA class I and class II types, where available, came from metadata supplied by the sample provider rather than from assay-based typing. Overall study outcomes, separate from this receptor: How much clinical and demographic metadata was included differed by source and by participant, and the metadata was provided uncurated.

Concerning this clone: Which antigen it targets is not known. Nothing much larger sits one base from this clone, and base qualities are not available.

The immunoSEQ Assay, a bias-controlled multiplex PCR, was used to amplify TCRbeta CDR3 regions from genomic DNA. Processing in the source paper ran as follows. Nucleated cell counts per sample were estimated from amplification of reference gene primers within the assay. Sequence reads were collapsed and filtered to measure the absolute abundance of every unique TCRbeta CDR3 rearrangement. Productive Simpson clonality was computed per sample as the square root of Simpson's diversity index over productive rearrangements. Not all clones reach the TCRdb copy of this immuneACCESS table, which keeps in-frame sequences only. Checked studies attribute under half of the gap to unresolved V genes and leave the rest unexplained. The V and J calls and clone size are taken from that table; D and trimming were inferred from the DNA. The sample table records approximately 190,000 clones; about 88% of these occur just once. The ten largest make up 20% to 25% of the sample.

Enrolling through a virtual design, the prospective study's participants ranged in age from roughly 18 to 90 years and lived across roughly 24 United States geographic areas. To assign participants to cohorts, the prospective study relied on clinical history that participants themselves reported in a screening survey and a study questionnaire. Each participant in the prospective study had whole blood, serum and a nasopharyngeal or oropharyngeal swab collected by mobile phlebotomists. Additional blood draws and questionnaires over an approximately two-month period could optionally be provided by prospective study participants. Before DNA extraction, blood samples from the prospective study were shipped at room temperature or frozen. Cut back by 9 bases and 4 bases, the V and J ends lie 16 bases apart. CDR1 LNHNV and CDR2 YYDKDF are derived from the germline V gene (reference sequence). The CDR3, cysteine through phenylalanine, is 14 amino acids long. The CDR3 DNA has 42 bases and is translated from base 1.

Material: PBMCs or T cells enriched from blood (not recorded which). The origin of this receptor is a middle-aged woman in a cohort exposed to, infected with or recovered from COVID-19 (not recorded which). The chain links TRBV15 with TRBJ2-1, with a weak D call of TRBD1 (5 bases match). The CDR3 region reads CATQVQDTYNEQFF. The DNA sequence is TGTGCCACTCAGGTCCAGGACACTTACAATGAGCAGTTCTTC.